A selection of T cell receptor beta chains follows, all from one sample in a study of blood T cell repertoires in COVID-19. Sequencing used immunoSEQ multiplex PCR; TCRdb keeps in-frame clones, though not all of them. The sample includes around 50,000 clones, approximately 83% seen only once; the top ten take around 3.2%. Sequenced input: peripheral blood. These receptors were obtained from a woman of 80 years or more with acute or convalescent COVID-19. Both conserved end residues are part of each CDR3. A D gene is named only where the DNA matches it firmly. Size is stated for part of the rows, as once, few or many counts, or as a class when the clone is expanded.

NA TRBJ1-1 TRBD1 TRBV5-6 15 TGTGCCAGCAGCTTGACAGGGGGCTCACACACTGAAGCTTTCTTT CASSLTGGSHTEAFF
NA TRBJ1-4 NA TRBV29-1 12 TGCAGCGTTGCAGGGGCAAATGAAAAACTGTTTTTT CSVAGANEKLFF
NA TRBJ1-2 NA TRBV7-9 13 TGTGCCAGCAGCTTAGAACAGCCCTATGGCTACACCTTC CASSLEQPYGYTF
NA TRBJ1-2 TRBD1 TRBV25-1 16 TGTGCCAGCAGTGGCCCGACAGGGGGCGCAAACTATGGCTACACCTTC CASSGPTGGANYGYTF
NA TRBJ2-2 NA TRBV5-1 14 TGCGCCAGCAGGGAAACAGGGAACACCGGGGAGCTGTTTTTT CASRETGNTGELFF
NA TRBJ1-2 TRBD1 TRBV15 17 TGTGCCACCAGCAGGGCCGGGACAGCAAGCGGTACTAGCGGCTACACCTTC CATSRAGTASGTSGYTF
NA TRBJ2-2 NA TRBV11-1 16 TGTGCCAGCAGCCCTCCCTGGGGGCGCGACACCGGGGAGCTGTTTTTT CASSPPWGRDTGELFF
NA TRBJ1-5 NA TRBV5-1 14 TGCGCCAGCAGCTTGGGACAGCCCAATCAGCCCCAGCATTTT CASSLGQPNQPQHF
once TRBJ1-2 NA TRBV6-5 14 TGTGCCAGCAATCCACAGGGACCTGGGTATGGCTACACCTTC CASNPQGPGYGYTF
NA TRBJ2-1 NA TRBV5-1 16 TGCGCCAGCAGCTTGGCCGGGTCACCCTCCTACAATGAGCAGTTCTTC CASSLAGSPSYNEQFF
NA TRBJ2-1 TRBD1 TRBV7-8 17 TGTGCCAGCAGCTCCATCCGACAGGGCAGCTCCTACAATGAGCAGTTCTTC CASSSIRQGSSYNEQFF
NA TRBJ2-1 NA TRBV3-1/TRBV3-2 13 TGTGCCAGCAGCTCACAGGGTCGTAATGAGCAGTTCTTC CASSSQGRNEQFF
NA TRBJ1-4 NA TRBV7-2 15 TGTGCCAGCAGCTTAGGGGCCGGTCTTAATGAAAAACTGTTTTTT CASSLGAGLNEKLFF
NA TRBJ2-3 TRBD2 TRBV10-3 14 TGTGCCATCAGAGGACTAGCGGGGACAGATACGCAGTATTTT CAIRGLAGTDTQYF
NA TRBJ2-7 TRBD1 TRBV9 14 TGTGCCAGCAGCCCAGGGACAGGTACCTACGAGCAGTACTTC CASSPGTGTYEQYF
NA TRBJ2-7 NA TRBV5-6 14 TGTGCCAGCAGCTTTGGGGGCAAACGGTACGAGCAGTACTTC CASSFGGKRYEQYF
NA TRBJ2-1 NA TRBV9 16 TGTGCCAGCAGCATGGGCCCCAGCGGTGCTTCGGGGTTGCAGTTCTTC CASSMGPSGASGLQFF
NA TRBJ2-2 TRBD1 TRBV24-1 15 TGTGCCACCAGTGATCCCCGACAGGGGCCCGGGGAGCTGTTTTTT CATSDPRQGPGELFF
NA TRBJ1-1 TRBD1 TRBV7-2 13 TGTGCCAGCAGCTTGGGACAGGCCACTGAAGCTTTCTTT CASSLGQATEAFF
NA TRBJ1-2 NA TRBV19 11 TGTGCCAGTAGTACGACAGATGGCTACACCTTC CASSTTDGYTF
NA TRBJ1-5 NA TRBV19 13 TGTGCCAGTAGTATTCAGGCCAATCAGCCCCAGCATTTT CASSIQANQPQHF
NA TRBJ2-7 NA TRBV2 14 TGTGCCAGCAGGAGCGGGCTTAGCTCCTACGAGCAGTACTTC CASRSGLSSYEQYF
NA TRBJ1-2 TRBD1 TRBV18 15 TGTGCCAGCTCGCCAGGACAGGGGAGCAACTATGGCTACACCTTC CASSPGQGSNYGYTF
NA TRBJ1-6 NA TRBV27 12 TGTGCCAGCAGTCGACCGGGATCACCCCTCCACTTT CASSRPGSPLHF
few TRBJ1-6 NA TRBV30 15 TGTGCCTGGAGTCCGGGAAACTCCTATAATTCACCCCTCCACTTT CAWSPGNSYNSPLHF
NA TRBJ1-5 TRBD1 TRBV28 15 TGTGCCAGCAGTGCGGGGACAGGGGGAACTCAGCCCCAGCATTTT CASSAGTGGTQPQHF
NA TRBJ1-6 NA TRBV6-5 14 TGTGCCAGCAGTCTAATAAGGGGTAATTCACCCCTCCACTTT CASSLIRGNSPLHF
NA TRBJ2-3 NA TRBV11-3 15 TGTGCCAGCAGCTTAGATGGAGGGGGCACAGATACGCAGTATTTT CASSLDGGGTDTQYF
NA TRBJ2-3 TRBD2 TRBV5-8 19 TGTGCCAGCAGCTCGGGGGGAACTAGCGGGACCCTGAGCACAGATACGCAGTATTTT CASSSGGTSGTLSTDTQYF
few TRBJ1-1 TRBD1 TRBV6-1 15 TGTGCCAGCAGTGAAAACAGGGGGCGGGTCACTGAAGCTTTCTTT CASSENRGRVTEAFF
once TRBJ1-2 NA TRBV27 14 TGTGCCAGCAGTTTATCGTACGGGAACTATGGCTACACCTTC CASSLSYGNYGYTF
NA TRBJ1-6 NA TRBV7-2 13 TGTGCCAGCAGCTTGGGCAGGGATTCACCCCTCCACTTT CASSLGRDSPLHF
NA TRBJ1-5 TRBD1 TRBV30 17 TGTGCCTGGAGTACTCAATCATCCGGGACAGGCAATCAGCCCCAGCATTTT CAWSTQSSGTGNQPQHF
few TRBJ2-6 TRBD1 TRBV5-4 17 TGTGCCAGCAGCTCCTACAGGGGGCGACCTGGGGCCAACGTCCTGACTTTC CASSSYRGRPGANVLTF
NA TRBJ2-3 TRBD2 TRBV6-5 14 TGTGCCAGCAGCCTAGCGGGGGGCACAGATACGCAGTATTTT CASSLAGGTDTQYF
once TRBJ2-5 NA TRBV30 13 TGTGCCTGGAGTGTTTGGGCTAAAGAGACCCAGTACTTC CAWSVWAKETQYF
NA TRBJ2-3 NA TRBV7-8 18 TGTGCCAGCAGCTTAGTACGCGGGGCCAGGCGACTCACAGATACGCAGTATTTT CASSLVRGARRLTDTQYF
NA TRBJ1-6 NA TRBV12-3/TRBV12-4 13 TGTGCCAGCAAGGTTTCCGGGAATTCACCCCTCCACTTT CASKVSGNSPLHF
NA TRBJ2-1 TRBD2 TRBV10-3 15 TGTGCCATCAGTGTATCGAGCGGGGGGGTCGATGAGCAGTTCTTC CAISVSSGGVDEQFF